This T cell receptor (beta chain) comes out of a study of CXCR3-negative and CXCR3-positive naive CD8 T cells. The libraries of TRB cDNA were constructed through 5' RACE using UMI labels. Reprocessing the 5' RACE reads, TCRdb reports a single entry for every CDR3 protein and omits DNA. The sample data list 70,000 to 95,000 distinct CDR3 sequences. Turning to this clonotype: Its antigen is unknown.

Study-level points and caveats: Memory cells differed in TRBV-TRBJ usage, but naive CXCR3-negative and CXCR3-positive cells had similar usage. Researchers report that CXCR3-positive naive cells carry more hydrophobic TRB CDR3s than CXCR3-negative naive cells.

Germline assignment: CDR1 SQVTM and CDR2 ANQGSEA. The CDR3 sequence is 14 residues long. The sample comprised naive CXCR3- CD8+ T cells from blood. Subset reported: CD45RO-CCR7+CD27+CD95- naive CD8+ T cells lacking CXCR3 (TNR3-). The TCR sequence derives from a human donor in good health. Some clones in this sample may be carry-over from other donors' samples. The chain employs TRBV29-1 and TRBJ2-1; without DNA, the TCRdb call of TRBD2 cannot be checked. The CDR3 loop reads CSVELGGSDYGQFF.